What follows are 20 T cell receptor beta chains derived from one specimen sequenced in a study of T cells in Graves' hyperthyroidism and ophthalmopathy. From RNA transcripts, TCR beta CDR3 regions were amplified. The TCR CDR3 was amplified in a first-round RT-PCR using the HTBI primer set. TCRdb re-analysed the multiplex PCR reads in MiXCR, keeping a single row per CDR3 protein. The sample shows about 400,000 distinct CDR3 sequences, about an eighth of them seen only once. The specimen sequenced was blood. These TCRs come from a man aged 45-65 years with Graves' ophthalmopathy.

The J gene is TRBJ2-3, the V gene TRBV20-1, with D tentatively TRBD1 (5 bases). The CDR3 is made up of 14 amino acids. With 0 bases removed from V and 4 bases from J, the gap between germline ends came to 11 bases. CDR1 is DFQATT and CDR2 is SNEGSKA in the germline V gene (reference sequence). The CDR3 DNA is TGCAGTGCTAGAGATCGTTTAGGGGCAGATACGCAGTATTTT. Protein product: CSARDRLGADTQYF.

The chain carries TRBV29-1 and TRBJ2-7; 9 positions match TRBD1. The trim removed 6 bases at V and 2 bases at J, leaving 8 bases unmatched. Germline V gene lookup returns CDR1 SQVTM and CDR2 ANQGSEA. The CDR3 is made up of 14 amino acids. The CDR3, as DNA: TGCAGCGTCCCCACCGGGACAGGGCCCTACGAGCAGTACTTC. As protein: CSVPTGTGPYEQYF.

In its sample, this clonotype was seen many times. The chain recombines TRBV12-3 or TRBV12-4 with TRBJ1-1; TRBD1 aligns across 8 bases. V was pared by 3 bases and J by 7 bases, with 4 bases of the junction left unmatched. This CDR3 is built from 13 residues. CDR3 DNA sequence: TGTGCCAGCAGTTTGGGGACAGGAGGTGAAGCTTTCTTT. Its translation is CASSLGTGGEAFF.

This clonotype was counted many times. V usage is TRBV29-1 and J usage is TRBJ2-5, with 8 bases fitting TRBD1. This CDR3 has 13 amino acids. Losses at the gene ends were 6 bases for V and 5 bases for J; bases not matched to a gene: 8. From germline, CDR1 is SQVTM and CDR2 ANQGSEA. Written as DNA, the CDR3 is TGCAGCGTAGATCTGGACAGGGCGGAGACCCAGTACTTC. It is translated as CSVDLDRAETQYF.

Turning to this clonotype: This could be a read error, since a much larger clone is one nucleotide away. The chain is built from TRBV28 and TRBJ2-7, with TRBD1 matching over 7 bases. Judging by the DNA end, TRBJ2-1 fits better; the J call may be wrong. CDR1 and CDR2 (germline): MDHEN, SYDVKM. This CDR3 comprises 14 residues. In DNA, the CDR3 is TGTGCCAGCAGATACAGGGGAGCCCACTACGAGCAGTTCTTC. Translating gives CASRYRGAHYEQFF.

The sample holds many counts of this clonotype. The genes are TRBV13 and TRBJ2-1; 7 nucleotides line up with TRBD2. Trimming cost V 5 bases and J 1 base; bases outside gene matches: 8. The germline V gene encodes CDR1 PRHDT and CDR2 FYEKMQ (reference sequence). This CDR3 is 16 amino acids long. CDR3 in DNA: TGTGCCAGCAGCCCAGGTGGTAGCGGGTCCTACAATGAGCAGTTCTTC. Residues: CASSPGGSGSYNEQFF. Full variable domain (remainder filled in from reference TRBV13 and TRBJ2-1): AAGVIQSPRHLIKEKRETATLKCYPIPRHDTVYWYQQGPGQDPQFLISFYEKMQSDKGSIPDRFSAQQFSDYHSELNMSSLELGDSALYFCASSPGGSGSYNEQFFGPGTRLTVL.

This clonotype appeared many times. This rearrangement joins TRBV5-6 to TRBJ2-1; 7 nucleotides match TRBD1. J was trimmed by 0 bases and V by 3 bases; bases with no gene match: 15. The length of the CDR3 is 19 residues. CDR1 is SGHDT and CDR2 is YYEEEE in the germline V gene. The CDR3 DNA reads as TGTGCCAGCAGCTCTGACAGGGTATCCGACGCCCGCTCCTACAATGAGCAGTTCTTC. Residues: CASSSDRVSDARSYNEQFF.

This clonotype appeared many times. The chain is built from TRBV20-1 and TRBJ2-7; the D is unclear. The ends were cut back, 4 bases at V and 2 bases at J, with 18 bases in the middle. There are 15 residues in the CDR3. In germline, CDR1 is DFQATT, CDR2 SNEGSKA (reference sequence). DNA of the CDR3: TGCAGTGCTACGGCGAGGTCGGTCGGGCCCTACGAGCAGTACTTC. Its translation: CSATARSVGPYEQYF.

This clonotype came up a few times. The chain carries TRBV7-2 and TRBJ1-6; tentative D call: TRBD1 (5 bases). V dropped 5 bases and J dropped 3 bases, with 8 bases sitting between them. This CDR3 spans 14 amino acids. Per the germline V gene, CDR1 is SGHTA and CDR2 is FQGNSA. The DNA for the CDR3 is TGTGCCAGCAGCCTGGGACTCTATAATTCACCCCTCCACTTT. Translating it yields CASSLGLYNSPLHF.

Details on this clonotype: This may arise from a read error, as a much more abundant clone is one base away. The chain combines TRBV29-1 with TRBJ1-1; TRBD1 matches 7 bases. The CDR3 has 13 amino acids. V lost 6 bases to trimming and J lost 8 bases; unmatched junction nucleotides: 12. Germline V lookup: CDR1 SQVTM, CDR2 ANQGSEA. The CDR3, as DNA: TGCAGCGTCAAACATGGACAGGAGGGAGAAGCTTTCTTT. Translating gives CSVKHGQEGEAFF.

This clonotype was recorded many times. V gene TRBV6-1 combines with J gene TRBJ1-4; 8 nucleotides align to TRBD1. CDR1 is MNHNS, CDR2 SASEGT, per germline. This CDR3 has 17 residues. J lost 3 bases, V lost 7 bases, and 13 bases had no gene match. The CDR3 bases are TGTGCCAGCAAAGGACAGGGTCGGAGTTGGGCTAATGAAAAACTGTTTTTT. Translating it yields CASKGQGRSWANEKLFF.

This clonotype was seen many times. The V and J genes are TRBV15 and TRBJ2-5; D is possibly TRBD2 (5 bases). CDR1 and CDR2 from the germline V gene are LNHNV and YYDKDF (reference sequence). The V and J ends lost 3 bases and 3 bases respectively, with 8 bases between them. This CDR3 has 13 residues. The CDR3 DNA reads TGTGCCACCAGCAGTGACGGGGAAGAGACCCAGTACTTC. Encoded protein: CATSSDGEETQYF.

The chain recombines TRBV5-1 with TRBJ2-3; D gene uncertain. V lost 4 bases and J lost 0, with 15 bases in between. Germline lookup yields CDR1 SGHRS and CDR2 YFSETQ. This CDR3 region has 16 residues. CDR3: CASSHPDEASTDTQYF. CDR3 bases: TGCGCCAGCAGCCATCCGGACGAAGCTAGCACAGATACGCAGTATTTT.

This chain connects TRBV10-3 to TRBJ1-5; 10 bases are shared with TRBD1. Trimming removed 10 bases from V and 3 bases from J; junction bases left unmatched: 9. The CDR3 loop spans 15 amino acids. The germline V gene has CDR1 ENHRY and CDR2 SYGVKD. The CDR3 reads CATTIGTGDNQPQHF. The CDR3 DNA reads as TGTGCCACCACAATCGGGACAGGGGACAATCAGCCCCAGCATTTT.

The gene calls are TRBV5-8 and TRBJ2-7; 7 bases agree with TRBD1. The ends lost 4 bases at V and 7 bases at J; junction bases unmatched: 8. CDR1 is SGHTS and CDR2 is YDEGEE in the germline V gene. This CDR3 is built from 13 residues. The CDR3 DNA reads as TGTGCCAGCAGCCCCCGACAGGGTGGTGAGCAGTACTTC. Protein product: CASSPRQGGEQYF.

This clonotype came up many times. This chain links TRBV11-2 with TRBJ2-7; unclear D gene. Trimming removed 1 base at V and 0 bases at J, with 10 bases between. The CDR3 consists of 15 residues. Germline CDR1 reads SGHAT; CDR2 reads FQNNGV. This CDR3 is CASSLASTYSYEQYF. The CDR3 bases are TGTGCCAGCAGCTTAGCTAGTACCTACTCCTACGAGCAGTACTTC.

The J gene is TRBJ2-1, the V gene TRBV6-2 or TRBV6-3, with D possibly TRBD2 on 6 matching bases. Germline values: CDR1 MNHEY, CDR2 SVGEGT. CDR3 length: 13 residues. The V end lost 1 base, the J end lost 12 bases, and 13 bases lay between the germline ends. This CDR3 reads CASSYYMEGLQFF. CDR3 DNA: TGTGCCAGCAGTTACTACATGGAGGGTTTGCAGTTCTTC.

This clonotype came up many times. This chain joins TRBV2 and TRBJ1-3; D might be TRBD1 (6 bases). Germline lookup yields CDR1 SNHLY and CDR2 FYNNEI. The V gene lost 9 bases and the J gene lost 0 bases, with 15 bases spanning the gap. This CDR3 region has 15 residues. CDR3: CASKDRTISGNTIYF. The CDR3, as DNA: TGTGCCAGTAAGGACAGAACCATCTCTGGAAACACCATATATTTT.

This clonotype turned up a few times. The chain has TRBV12-3 or TRBV12-4 and TRBJ2-3, with D perhaps assigned TRBD1 or TRBD2 (5 bases each). V was pared by 3 bases and J by 0 bases, with 25 bases between. The CDR3 sequence is 20 residues long. In DNA form, the CDR3 reads TGTGCCAGCAGTTTTACCTCGTGGGGACGAAGGGCCGAGAGCACAGATACGCAGTATTTT. Translating gives CASSFTSWGRRAESTDTQYF.

The sample holds many counts of this clonotype. The V and J genes are TRBV2 and TRBJ1-5, with D hard to call. Trimming pared 5 bases from V and 2 bases from J, leaving 7 bases between. Per germline, CDR1 SNHLY and CDR2 FYNNEI. This CDR3 is built from 13 residues. The CDR3, as DNA: TGTGCCAGCAGTACTTACGGCAATCAGCCCCAGCATTTT. It codes for CASSTYGNQPQHF.